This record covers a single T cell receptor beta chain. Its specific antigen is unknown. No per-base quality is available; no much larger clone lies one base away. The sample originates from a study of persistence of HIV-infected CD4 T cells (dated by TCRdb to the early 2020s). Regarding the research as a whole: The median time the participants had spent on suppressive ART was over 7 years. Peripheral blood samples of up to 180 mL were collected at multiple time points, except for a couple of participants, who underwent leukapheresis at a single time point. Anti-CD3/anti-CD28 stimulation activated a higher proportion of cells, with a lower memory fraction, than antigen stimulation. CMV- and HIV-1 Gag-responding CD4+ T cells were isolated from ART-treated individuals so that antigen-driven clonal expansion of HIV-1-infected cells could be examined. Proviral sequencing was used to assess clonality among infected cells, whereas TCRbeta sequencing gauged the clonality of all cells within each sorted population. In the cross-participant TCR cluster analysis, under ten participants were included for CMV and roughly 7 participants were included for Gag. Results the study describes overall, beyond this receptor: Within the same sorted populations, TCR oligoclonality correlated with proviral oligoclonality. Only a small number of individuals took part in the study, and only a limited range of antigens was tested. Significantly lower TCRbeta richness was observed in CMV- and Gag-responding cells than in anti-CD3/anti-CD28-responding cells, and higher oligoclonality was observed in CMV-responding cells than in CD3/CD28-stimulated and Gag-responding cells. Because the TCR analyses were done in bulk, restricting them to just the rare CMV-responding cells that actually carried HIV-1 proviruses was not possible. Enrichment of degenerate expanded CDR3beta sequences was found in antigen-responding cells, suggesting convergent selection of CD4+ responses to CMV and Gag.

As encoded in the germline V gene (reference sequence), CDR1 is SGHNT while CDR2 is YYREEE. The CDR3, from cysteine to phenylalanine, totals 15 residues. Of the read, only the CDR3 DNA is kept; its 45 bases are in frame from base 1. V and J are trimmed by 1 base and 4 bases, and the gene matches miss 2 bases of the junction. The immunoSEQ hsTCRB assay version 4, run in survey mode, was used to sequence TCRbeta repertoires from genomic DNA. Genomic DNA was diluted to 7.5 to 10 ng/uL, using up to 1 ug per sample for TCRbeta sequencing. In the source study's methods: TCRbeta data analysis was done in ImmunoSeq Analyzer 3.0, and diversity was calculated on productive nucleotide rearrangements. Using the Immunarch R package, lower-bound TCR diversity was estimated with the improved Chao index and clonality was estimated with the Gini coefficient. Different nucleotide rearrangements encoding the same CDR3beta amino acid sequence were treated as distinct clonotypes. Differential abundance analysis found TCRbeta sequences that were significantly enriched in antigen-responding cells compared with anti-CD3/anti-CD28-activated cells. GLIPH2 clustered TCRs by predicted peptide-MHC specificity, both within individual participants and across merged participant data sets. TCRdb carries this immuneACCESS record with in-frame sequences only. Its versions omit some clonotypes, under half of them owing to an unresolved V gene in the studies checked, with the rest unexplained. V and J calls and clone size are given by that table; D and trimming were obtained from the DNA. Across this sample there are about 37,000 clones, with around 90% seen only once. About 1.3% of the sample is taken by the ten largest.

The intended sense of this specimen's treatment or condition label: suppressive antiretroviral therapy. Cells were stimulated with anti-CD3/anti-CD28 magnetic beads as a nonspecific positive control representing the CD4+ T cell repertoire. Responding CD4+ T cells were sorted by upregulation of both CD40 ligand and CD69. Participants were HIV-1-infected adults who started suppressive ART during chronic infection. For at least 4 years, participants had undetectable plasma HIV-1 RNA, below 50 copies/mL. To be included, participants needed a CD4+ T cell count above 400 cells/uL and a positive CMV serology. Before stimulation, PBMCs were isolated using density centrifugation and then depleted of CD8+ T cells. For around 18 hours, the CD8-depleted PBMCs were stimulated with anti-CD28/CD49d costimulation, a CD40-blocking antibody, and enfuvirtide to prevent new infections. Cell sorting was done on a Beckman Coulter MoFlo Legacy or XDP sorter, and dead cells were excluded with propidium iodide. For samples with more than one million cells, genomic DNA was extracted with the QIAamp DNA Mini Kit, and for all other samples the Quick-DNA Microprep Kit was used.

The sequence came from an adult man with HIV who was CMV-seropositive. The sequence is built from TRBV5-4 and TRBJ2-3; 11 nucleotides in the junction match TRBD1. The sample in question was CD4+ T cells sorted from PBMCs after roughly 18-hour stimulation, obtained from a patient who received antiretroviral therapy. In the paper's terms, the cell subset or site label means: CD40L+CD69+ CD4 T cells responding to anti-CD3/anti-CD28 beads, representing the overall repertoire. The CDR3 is CASSLRTGGPDTQYF. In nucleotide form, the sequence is TGTGCCAGCAGCTTGCGGACAGGGGGCCCAGATACGCAGTATTTT.